These 15 T cell receptor beta chains were all obtained from the same sample, sequenced in a study of control samples from healthy donors and cancer patients. Data came from immunoSEQ multiplex PCR; TCRdb stores just in-frame clones and leaves some out. The profile covers tens of thousands of clones, with roughly 82% appearing a single time and about 9.8% taken by the ten largest. What was sequenced was blood. These receptors originate from a woman aged 55 to 70 in good health.

The chain has TRBV18 and TRBJ1-4, with 8 bases matching TRBD1. CDR3 length equals 18 residues. J gave up 0 bases and V 3 bases, and 9 bases lay outside the gene matches. Germline V gene data show CDR1 as KGHSH and CDR2 as LQKENI. CDR3 in amino acids: CASSPNSGGKATNEKLFF. CDR3 bases: TGTGCCAGCTCACCCAACTCAGGGGGCAAAGCAACTAATGAAAAACTGTTTTTT.

This clone was observed a single time. One end of the junction does not line up with germline, which may come from a read error. V and J are TRBV6-1 and TRBJ2-4, with a possible D match to TRBD1 (6 bases). The germline V gene has CDR1 MNHNS and CDR2 SASEGT. The CDR3 contains 14 residues. The CDR3 nucleotides are TGTGCCAGCAGTGAAGCATCCCAGGGGCTGGCACGTTGCTTC. Its protein is CASSEASQGLARCF.

V gene TRBV28 combines with J gene TRBJ1-1; the D gene is possibly TRBD1 (5 bases). V lost 2 bases, J lost 10 bases, and 17 bases lay in between. Germline-derived CDR1 and CDR2 are MDHEN and SYDVKM. This CDR3 is 14 amino acids long. DNA for the CDR3: TGTGCCAGCAGTTTAGGGGCCACTCGGACGTTAGCTTTCTTT. Translating it yields CASSLGATRTLAFF.

The V and J genes are TRBV12-3 or TRBV12-4 and TRBJ2-5; D perhaps matches TRBD1 (5 bases). The CDR3 is 13 amino acids. Trimming removed 4 bases from V and 5 bases from J, with 11 bases in between. The CDR3 nucleotides are TGTGCCAGCAGTTCAGGACCAGGGGAGACCCAGTACTTC. It yields the protein CASSSGPGETQYF.

The rearrangement links TRBV25-1 to TRBJ1-5; 7 bases line up with TRBD1. The CDR3 extends over 13 amino acids. The V segment lost 3 bases and the J segment 7 bases; nucleotides outside the gene matches: 3. Looked up from germline, CDR1 is MGHDK and CDR2 is SYGVNS. CDR3 nucleotides: TGTGCCAGCAGTGAGACAGGGAGGCAGCCCCAGCATTTT. It specifies CASSETGRQPQHF.

The J gene is TRBJ1-1, the V gene TRBV28; D perhaps matches TRBD1 (5 bases). The CDR3 is 15 residues long. Trimming shortened V by 6 bases and J by 1 base, and 15 bases separated the two germline ends. Germline V gene sequence: CDR1 MDHEN, CDR2 SYDVKM. CDR3 protein: CASRSDSYRNTEAFF. The CDR3 bases are TGTGCCAGCAGATCCGACAGTTATAGGAACACTGAAGCTTTCTTT.

This rearrangement joins TRBV10-2 to TRBJ2-7; tentatively, D is TRBD1 (6 bases). This CDR3 has 15 residues. The germline gives CDR1 WSHSY, CDR2 SAAADI. V was pared by 2 bases and J by 0 bases, with 11 bases between. The CDR3 region is CASSEGGQFSYEQYF. In DNA form, the CDR3 reads TGCGCCAGCAGTGAGGGGGGCCAGTTCTCCTACGAGCAGTACTTC.

The gene calls are TRBV4-1 and TRBJ2-1, with D uncertain. From germline, CDR1 is MGHRA and CDR2 YSYEKL. This CDR3 contains 14 residues. Between the trimmed V and J ends, which lost 0 bases and 9 bases, there was a span of 12 bases. CDR3 protein: CASSQDSVKGEQFF. The CDR3 DNA reads TGCGCCAGCAGCCAAGACAGCGTGAAGGGTGAGCAGTTCTTC.

The chain employs TRBV28 and TRBJ2-7, with 9 bases fitting TRBD2. In germline, CDR1 is MDHEN, CDR2 SYDVKM. The CDR3 loop spans 16 amino acids. Trimming removed 4 bases from V and 0 bases from J; junction bases left unmatched: 7. CDR3 in DNA: TGTGCCAGCAGTTCATCCCTAGCGGGGCTCTCCTACGAGCAGTACTTC. Its protein is CASSSSLAGLSYEQYF. The full variable domain, its missing parts supplied by reference TRBV28 and TRBJ2-7, is DVKVTQSSRYLVKRTGEKVFLECVQDMDHENMFWYRQDPGLGLRLIYFSYDVKMKEKGDIPEGYSVSREKKERFSLILESASTNQTSMYLCASSSSLAGLSYEQYFGPGTRLTVT.

This sequence joins TRBV3-1 (or the pseudogene TRBV3-2) and TRBJ2-5, with 9 bases that match TRBD2. Germline V lookup: CDR1 LGHDT, CDR2 YNNKEL (reference sequence). J gave up 5 bases and V 4 bases, and 8 bases lay outside the gene matches. The CDR3 spans 15 residues. The CDR3 loop is CASSPTSGPRETQYF. CDR3 sequence (DNA): TGTGCCAGCAGCCCAACTAGCGGGCCGCGGGAGACCCAGTACTTC.

This clone was found once. This rearrangement joins TRBV29-1 to TRBJ2-1; D remains unclear. Trimming stripped 6 bases from V and 0 bases from J, with 9 bases between. There are 13 residues in the CDR3. From germline, CDR1 is SQVTM and CDR2 ANQGSEA. CDR3 in DNA: TGCAGCGTCGAGGAGAGCTCCTACAATGAGCAGTTCTTC. It encodes CSVEESSYNEQFF.

This chain connects TRBV21-1 to TRBJ2-7; the DNA was not compared with TRBD2, the D call given in the table. TRBV21-1 is a recognized pseudogene. This CDR3 contains 15 residues. The CDR3 nucleotides read TGTGCCAGCAGCAATCTAGCGGACCTCTCCTACGAGCAGTACTTC. It is translated as CASSNLADLSYEQYF.

V is TRBV29-1 and J is TRBJ2-1; TRBD1 is a possible D gene (5 bases). Per the germline V gene, CDR1 is SQVTM and CDR2 is ANQGSEA. There are 11 residues in the CDR3. CDR3 region: CSEQALNEQFF. In DNA form, the CDR3 reads TGCAGTGAACAGGCTCTCAATGAGCAGTTCTTC.

The J gene is TRBJ1-3, the V gene TRBV11-2; D is ambiguous. Germline V CDR1 and CDR2: SGHAT, FQNNGV. The CDR3 contains 14 residues. The ends were cut back, 1 base at V and 0 bases at J, with 4 bases in the middle. The CDR3 loop reads CASSLVNSGNTIYF. CDR3 DNA: TGTGCCAGCAGCTTAGTGAACTCTGGAAACACCATATATTTT.

This clone was picked up a small number of times. V and J are TRBV2 and TRBJ2-5, with a weak D call TRBD2 (5 bases). Germline CDR1 reads SNHLY; CDR2 reads FYNNEI. V lost 1 base, J lost 2 bases, and 17 bases lay in between. The CDR3 runs to 17 residues. The CDR3 DNA is TGTGCCAGCAGTGAAGTTTTTGGGCTAGGCGGGCAAGAGACCCAGTACTTC. Protein: CASSEVFGLGGQETQYF.